This paragraph covers one T cell receptor (beta chain) sequence. The method was immunoSEQ multiplex PCR; TCRdb's version includes in-frame clones alone and lacks a portion of them. The sample consists of over 40,000 clones, 70% to 90% of them appearing once. Time point specified: peripheral blood 6 weeks after treatment start. This sample was included in a study of PD-L1 blockade in urothelial cancer. About the research overall: The study recovered a median of roughly 140,000 T cells per blood sample.

V was shortened by 4 bases and J by 4 bases, with 13 bases between the two germline ends. The CDR3 has 14 amino acids. The germline gives CDR1 MNHEY, CDR2 SMNVEV (reference sequence). The sequence came from a man between 65 and 85 years old with urothelial cancer. The sample here was PBMCs, taken around atezolizumab (anti-PD-L1) treatment. The V call is TRBV27, the J call TRBJ1-1; D is ambiguous. CDR3 coding DNA: TGTGCCAGCAGTTCCGACCGACGGGGCACTGAAGCTTTCTTT. This codes for CASSSDRRGTEAFF.